This TCR beta chain appears in the sequencing data of a study of blood T cell repertoires in COVID-19. The wider study: Sample material is recorded as cDNA or gDNA derived from T cells, B-cell-depleted T cells, or PBMCs.

Trimming took off 6 bases at V and 1 base at J, with 13 bases between the two ends. In germline, CDR1 is ENHRY, CDR2 SYGVKD. CDR3 size: 14 residues. The table came from immunoSEQ multiplex PCR; TCRdb's copy has only in-frame clones and leaves some out. The sample includes about 350,000 clones, roughly 90% of them seen just once. This clone appeared a few times. Patients at the Seattle site were enrolled during active infection and followed longitudinally. Sequencing input: peripheral blood. The clonotype originates from a woman in her seventies with COVID-19, enrolled during active disease. J is TRBJ2-7 and V is TRBV10-3, with a possible D match to TRBD1 (5 bases). The CDR3 sequence: CAISKQVPSYEQYF. The CDR3 DNA sequence: TGTGCCATCAGCAAACAGGTCCCTTCCTACGAGCAGTACTTC.